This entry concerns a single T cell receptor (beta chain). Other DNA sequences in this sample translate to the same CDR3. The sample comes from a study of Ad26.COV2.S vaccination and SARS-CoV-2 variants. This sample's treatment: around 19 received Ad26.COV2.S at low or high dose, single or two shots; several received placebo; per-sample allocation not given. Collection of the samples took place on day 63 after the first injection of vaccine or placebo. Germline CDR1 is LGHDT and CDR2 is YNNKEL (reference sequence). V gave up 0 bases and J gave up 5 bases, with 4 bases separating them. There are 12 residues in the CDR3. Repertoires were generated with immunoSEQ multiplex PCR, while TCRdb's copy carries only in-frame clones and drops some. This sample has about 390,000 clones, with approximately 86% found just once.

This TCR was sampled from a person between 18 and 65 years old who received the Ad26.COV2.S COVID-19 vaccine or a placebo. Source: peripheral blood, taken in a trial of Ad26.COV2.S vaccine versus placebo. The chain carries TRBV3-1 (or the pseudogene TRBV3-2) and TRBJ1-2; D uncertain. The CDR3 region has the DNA TGTGCCAGCAGCCAAGAGGGGTATGGCTACACCTTC. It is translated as CASSQEGYGYTF.